Below are 4 T cell receptor beta chains sequenced from a single sample in a study of OX40 agonist ivuxolimab in advanced cancers. The method was immunoSEQ multiplex PCR; TCRdb's version includes in-frame clones alone and lacks a portion of them. This table holds tens of thousands of clones, about 89% found once. Sequencing used CD4+ or CD8+ T cells sorted from blood, obtained in a trial of the OX40 agonist ivuxolimab. These receptors all stem from an adult with an advanced solid tumor such as melanoma, head and neck, liver or kidney cancer.

The chain recombines TRBV7-9 with TRBJ2-3, with D possibly TRBD2 on 6 matching bases. Germline V gene sequence: CDR1 SEHNR, CDR2 FQNEAQ (reference sequence). The CDR3 consists of 17 residues. Trimming left V 5 bases short and J 2 bases short, with 20 bases between. CDR3 nucleotides: TGTGCCAGCAGCCCAATTAGAGGAGGGGACCTCACAGATACGCAGTATTTT. Protein: CASSPIRGGDLTDTQYF.

The V and J genes are TRBV11-2 and TRBJ2-7; 9 nucleotides agree with TRBD2. This CDR3 region has 14 residues. With V trimmed by 5 bases and J by 4 bases, 6 bases remained unmatched. Germline assignment: CDR1 SGHAT and CDR2 FQNNGV. CDR3: CASSQAGGSYEQYF. The CDR3 coding sequence is TGTGCCAGCAGCCAAGCGGGAGGTTCGTACGAGCAGTACTTC. Filled out from reference TRBV11-2 and TRBJ2-7, the complete variable domain reads EAGVAQSPRYKIIEKRQSVAFWCNPISGHATLYWYQQILGQGPKLLIQFQNNGVVDDSQLPKDRFSAERLKGVDSTLKIQPAKLEDSAVYLCASSQAGGSYEQYFGPGTRLTVT.

This rearrangement joins TRBV4-3 to TRBJ1-1; 11 nucleotides align to TRBD1. Germline V gene sequence: CDR1 LGHNA, CDR2 YSLEER. V lost 3 bases and J lost 1; bases outside the gene matches: 4. The CDR3 is 16 amino acids. CDR3 nucleotide sequence: TGCGCCAGCAGCCACGGGACAGGGGGAGGGAACACTGAAGCTTTCTTT. Its protein is CASSHGTGGGNTEAFF.

The V call is TRBV4-3, the J call TRBJ1-4; possibly TRBD1 for D (6 bases). Per the germline V gene, CDR1 is LGHNA and CDR2 is YSLEER. The CDR3 totals 16 residues. V shed 6 bases and J shed 8 bases, with 22 bases lying between them. Here the CDR3 DNA reads TGCGCCAGCAGGGTTCGAGTCGACAGGAGGGACGAAAAACTGTTTTTT. It yields the protein CASRVRVDRRDEKLFF.